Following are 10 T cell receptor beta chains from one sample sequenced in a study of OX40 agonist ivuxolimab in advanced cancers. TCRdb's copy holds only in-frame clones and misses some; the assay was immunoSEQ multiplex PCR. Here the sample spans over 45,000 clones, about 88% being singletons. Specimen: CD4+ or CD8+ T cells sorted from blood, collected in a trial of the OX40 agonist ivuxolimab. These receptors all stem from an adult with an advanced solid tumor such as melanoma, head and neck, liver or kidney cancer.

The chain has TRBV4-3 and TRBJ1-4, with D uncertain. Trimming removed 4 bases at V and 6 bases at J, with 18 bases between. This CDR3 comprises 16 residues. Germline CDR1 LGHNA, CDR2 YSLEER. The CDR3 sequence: CASSPGSRGSHEKLFF. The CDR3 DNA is TGCGCCAGCAGCCCCGGAAGCCGCGGGTCGCATGAAAAACTGTTTTTT.

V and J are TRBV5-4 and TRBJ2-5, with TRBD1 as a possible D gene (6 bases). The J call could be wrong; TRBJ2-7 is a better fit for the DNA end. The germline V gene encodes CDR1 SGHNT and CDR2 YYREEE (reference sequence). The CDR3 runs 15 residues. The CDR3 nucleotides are TGTGCCAGCAGCCCTGACGCAGGGGCCAGCTACGAGCAGTACTTC. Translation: CASSPDAGASYEQYF.

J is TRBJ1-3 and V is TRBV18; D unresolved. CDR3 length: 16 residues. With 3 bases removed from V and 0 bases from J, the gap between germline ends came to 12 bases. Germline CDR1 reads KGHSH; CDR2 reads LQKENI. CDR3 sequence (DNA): TGTGCCAGCTCACCCACAGCAGACGTCTCTGGAAACACCATATATTTT. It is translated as CASSPTADVSGNTIYF.

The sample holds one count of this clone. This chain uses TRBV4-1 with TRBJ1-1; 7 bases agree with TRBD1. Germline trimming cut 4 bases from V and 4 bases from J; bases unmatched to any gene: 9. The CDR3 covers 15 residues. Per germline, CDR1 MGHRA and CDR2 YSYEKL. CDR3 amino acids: CASSLDRVRSTEAFF. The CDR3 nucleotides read TGCGCCAGCAGCCTTGACAGGGTAAGGAGCACTGAAGCTTTCTTT.

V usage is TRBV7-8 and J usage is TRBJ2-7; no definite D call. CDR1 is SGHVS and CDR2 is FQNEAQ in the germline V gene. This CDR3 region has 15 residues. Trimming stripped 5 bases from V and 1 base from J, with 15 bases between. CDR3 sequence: CASSHRRLNSYEQYF. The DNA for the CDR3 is TGTGCCAGCAGCCACCGGCGGCTCAATTCCTACGAGCAGTACTTC.

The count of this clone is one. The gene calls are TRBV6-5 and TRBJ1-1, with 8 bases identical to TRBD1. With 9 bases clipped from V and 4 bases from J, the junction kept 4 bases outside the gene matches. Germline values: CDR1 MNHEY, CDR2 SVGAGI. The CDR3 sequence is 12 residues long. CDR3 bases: TGTGCCAGTGGGGACAGGACCACTGAAGCTTTCTTT. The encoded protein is CASGDRTTEAFF.

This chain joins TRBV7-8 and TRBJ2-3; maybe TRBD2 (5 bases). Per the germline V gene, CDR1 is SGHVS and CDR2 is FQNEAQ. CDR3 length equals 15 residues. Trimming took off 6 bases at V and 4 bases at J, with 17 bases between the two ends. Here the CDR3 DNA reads TGTGCCAGCAGTTCAAAGCGGAGAATAGCAGATACGCAGTATTTT. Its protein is CASSSKRRIADTQYF.

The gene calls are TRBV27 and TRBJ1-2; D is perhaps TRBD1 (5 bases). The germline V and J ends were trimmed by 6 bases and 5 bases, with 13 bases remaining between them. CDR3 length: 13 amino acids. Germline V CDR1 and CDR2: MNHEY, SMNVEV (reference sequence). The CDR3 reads CASRVVGGYGYTF. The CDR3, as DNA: TGTGCCAGCAGGGTTGTGGGGGGGTATGGCTACACCTTC.

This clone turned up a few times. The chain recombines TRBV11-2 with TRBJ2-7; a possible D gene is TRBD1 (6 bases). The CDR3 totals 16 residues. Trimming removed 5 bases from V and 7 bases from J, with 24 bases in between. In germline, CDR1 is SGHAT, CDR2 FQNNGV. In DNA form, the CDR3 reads TGTGCCAGCAGCCCCCTGAGTGGCAGGGGCCCCCTTGAGCAGTACTTC. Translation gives CASSPLSGRGPLEQYF.

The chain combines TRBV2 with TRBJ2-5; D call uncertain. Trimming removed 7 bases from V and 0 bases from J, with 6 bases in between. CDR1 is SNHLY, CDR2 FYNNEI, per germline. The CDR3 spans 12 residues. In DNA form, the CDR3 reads TGTGCCAGCAATCGCTACCAAGAGACCCAGTACTTC. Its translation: CASNRYQETQYF.